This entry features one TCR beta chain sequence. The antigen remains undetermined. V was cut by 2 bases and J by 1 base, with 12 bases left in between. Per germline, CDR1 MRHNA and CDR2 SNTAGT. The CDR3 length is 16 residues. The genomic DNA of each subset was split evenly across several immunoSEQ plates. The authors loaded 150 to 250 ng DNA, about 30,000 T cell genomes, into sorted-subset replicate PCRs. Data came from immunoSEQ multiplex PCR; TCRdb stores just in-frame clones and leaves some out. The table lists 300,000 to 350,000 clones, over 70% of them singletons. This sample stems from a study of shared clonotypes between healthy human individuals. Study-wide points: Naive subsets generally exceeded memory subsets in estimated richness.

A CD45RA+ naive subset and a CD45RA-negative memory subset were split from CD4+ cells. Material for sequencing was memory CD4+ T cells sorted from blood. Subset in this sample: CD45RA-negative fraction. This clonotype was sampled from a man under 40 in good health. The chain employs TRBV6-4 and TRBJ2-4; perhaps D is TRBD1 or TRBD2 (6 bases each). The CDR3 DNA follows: TGTGCCAGCAGTGACCCCGAGGGGGGTGCCAAAAACATTCAGTACTTC. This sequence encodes CASSDPEGGAKNIQYF.